The subject of this entry is one T cell receptor (beta chain). The entry originates in a study of T cell responses to AZD1222 COVID-19 vaccine. Sequencing used immunoSEQ multiplex PCR; TCRdb keeps in-frame clones, though not all of them. This sample carries about 200,000 clones, roughly 91% of them seen once, and the ten largest clones take roughly 1%. This CDR3 is 15 amino acids long. V lost 5 bases and J lost 7, with 20 bases in between. Germline V lookup: CDR1 KGHDR, CDR2 SFDVKD. The chain employs TRBV24-1 and TRBJ2-7; tentatively, D is TRBD1 or TRBD2 (5 bases each). This sequence originates from an adult in good health. The material was peripheral blood, obtained on day 0 of MenACWY control vaccination. CDR3 bases: TGTGCCACCAGTGGGCAATCGGTGGGGACGGGTGAGCAGTACTTC. Its translation: CATSGQSVGTGEQYF.